These T cell receptor beta chains were read from a single sample in a study of shared clonotypes between healthy human individuals. The assay was immunoSEQ multiplex PCR, and TCRdb's table has in-frame clones only and misses some. This sample yields some 2,000,000 clones, of which roughly 95% are seen a single time; 0.13% belongs to the top ten. The specimen was naive CD4+ T cells sorted from blood. These receptors were collected from a man aged 18 to 29 in good health. Each CDR3 is given with its conserved first and last residue. D genes are given only for firm matches. A row's size may be missing; if present it is once, few, many or a size class.

CDR3 DNA | CDR3 protein | J gene | clone size | V gene | D gene
TGTGCCAGCAGTTCTCCCTCCGACAGCATTAACTATGGCTACACCTTC | CASSSPSDSINYGYTF | TRBJ1-2 | once | TRBV6-6 | -
TGTGCCAGCAGTCCAGGACAGGCCGTCTATGGCTACACCTTC | CASSPGQAVYGYTF | TRBJ1-2 | - | TRBV6-5 | TRBD1
TGCGCCAGCAGCCAAGACGGTAGCGGGGCCTACGAGCAGTACTTC | CASSQDGSGAYEQYF | TRBJ2-7 | once | TRBV4-3 | TRBD2
TGTGCCAGCAGTGCGGACTCGTTCCCCGGGGAGCTGTTTTTT | CASSADSFPGELFF | TRBJ2-2 | - | TRBV2 | -
TGTGCCAGCAGTTTACCAAGGAGCGACGAGCAGTACTTC | CASSLPRSDEQYF | TRBJ2-7 | - | TRBV28 | -
TGTGCCAGCAGTGATACAGGGGTTACCTACGAGCAGTACTTC | CASSDTGVTYEQYF | TRBJ2-7 | - | TRBV25-1 | TRBD1
TGCGCCAGCAGTCGGGCGGGGGAGCAAGAGACCCAGTACTTC | CASSRAGEQETQYF | TRBJ2-5 | - | TRBV4-1 | TRBD2
TGTGCTAGTGGTTTGGCCCCTCGGACTAGAATCGGCACAGATACGCAGTATTTT | CASGLAPRTRIGTDTQYF | TRBJ2-3 | once | TRBV12-5 | TRBD2
TGTGCCAGTAGAAAAGCCGGAGGGCTAGCGGGAGGGTCCGCCTACGAGCAGTACTTC | CASRKAGGLAGGSAYEQYF | TRBJ2-7 | - | TRBV19 | TRBD2
TGTGCCAGCAGCTTGGCCCTGGAAATACCCTACGAGCAGTACTTC | CASSLALEIPYEQYF | TRBJ2-7 | - | TRBV5-6 | -
TGTGCCACCAGAAGACAGGCAGATCAGCCCCAGCATTTT | CATRRQADQPQHF | TRBJ1-5 | - | TRBV28 | -
TGCAGCGTTGAAGAGACCAGGAACACCGGGGAGCTGTTTTTT | CSVEETRNTGELFF | TRBJ2-2 | - | TRBV29-1 | -
TGTGCCAGCAGCGCCCTAGCGGGAGGGTTTGAGACCCAGTACTTC | CASSALAGGFETQYF | TRBJ2-5 | - | TRBV7-9 | TRBD2